This TCR beta chain was identified during a study of patients and donors after allogeneic stem cell transplantation. TCRdb independently ran MiXCR on the RT-PCR reads; one entry per CDR3 protein. Among 920,000 or so distinct CDR3 sequences, 15% to 20% were seen once, and the ten largest hold around 5.5%. CDR1 is MNHEY, CDR2 SVGEGT, per germline. The CDR3 extends over 16 amino acids. Trimming took off 4 bases at V and 5 bases at J, with 20 bases between the two ends. The TCR sequence derives from a human donor who was either an allogeneic HSCT recipient or a stem cell or donor lymphocyte infusion donor (not recorded which). It is not recorded whose cells these are; they may come from a transplant donor. The V gene is TRBV6-2 or TRBV6-3, the J gene TRBJ1-1, with a possible D match to TRBD1 (5 bases). Source material: blood, either unsorted or a sorted T cell fraction (not recorded which). The CDR3 spells CASSSPAGDGKTEAFF. In nucleotides, the CDR3 is TGTGCCAGCAGTTCTCCGGCTGGGGACGGGAAAACTGAAGCTTTCTTT.